The 11 T cell receptor beta chains below all came from one sample that was sequenced in a study of T cell repertoires in cytomegalovirus infection. TCRdb recomputed calls from the reads with MiXCR, one row per CDR3 protein. The top ten clones hold around 8% of a sample with roughly 630,000 distinct CDR3 sequences, 20% to 30% of them seen once. Sample: CD8+ T cells from PBMCs. The receptors originated from a human donor in good health (CMV status not recorded). Some clones in this sample may be carry-over from other donors' samples.

V gene TRBV5-1 combines with J gene TRBJ1-2; D uncertain. This CDR3 contains 13 residues. Trimming stripped 1 base from V and 5 bases from J, with 9 bases between. Germline values: CDR1 SGHRS, CDR2 YFSETQ. The CDR3 DNA reads TGCGCCAGCAGCTTGAACCTTCTATATGGCTACACCTTC. It specifies CASSLNLLYGYTF.

This sequence joins TRBV20-1 and TRBJ1-2, with D perhaps matching TRBD1 (6 bases). CDR3 length equals 16 residues. Germline V CDR1 and CDR2: DFQATT, SNEGSKA (reference sequence). V lost 4 bases and J lost 3, with 21 bases in between. DNA of the CDR3: TGCAGTGCTATGGGTTGGAGACAGGCGATCGACTATGGCTACACCTTC. This encodes CSAMGWRQAIDYGYTF.

A few counts support this clonotype. The chain employs TRBV28 and TRBJ2-2, with 7 bases fitting TRBD2. V shed 4 bases and J 6 bases; nucleotides not matched to a gene: 14. CDR1 is MDHEN and CDR2 is SYDVKM in the germline V gene. There are 17 residues in the CDR3. The CDR3 DNA sequence: TGTGCCAGCAGTTCCGCTCCGGGACTATTAGACCCCGGGGAGCTGTTTTTT. Translating gives CASSSAPGLLDPGELFF. Full variable domain (outside the CDR3, taken from reference TRBV28 and TRBJ2-2): DVKVTQSSRYLVKRTGEKVFLECVQDMDHENMFWYRQDPGLGLRLIYFSYDVKMKEKGDIPEGYSVSREKKERFSLILESASTNQTSMYLCASSSAPGLLDPGELFFGEGSRLTVL.

This clonotype has just a few counts. The V gene is TRBV7-8, the J gene TRBJ2-2, with 7 bases aligning to TRBD2. V dropped 4 bases and J dropped 13; count of bases not matched to a gene: 3. From germline, CDR1 is SGHVS and CDR2 FQNEAQ. The CDR3 consists of 11 residues. CDR3: CASSSPGGLFF. CDR3 nucleotides: TGTGCCAGCAGCTCCCCGGGAGGGCTGTTTTTT.

In this sample, this clonotype turned up a few times. The chain carries TRBV6-5 and TRBJ2-6; D unclear. In germline, CDR1 is MNHEY, CDR2 SVGAGI. The CDR3 spans 17 residues. V lost 4 bases, J lost 0 bases, and 13 bases lay in between. CDR3 sequence: CASSSIPGASGANVLTF. The CDR3 bases are TGTGCCAGCAGTTCGATCCCAGGAGCCTCTGGGGCCAACGTCCTGACTTTC.

In the case of this clonotype: The conserved phenylalanine or tryptophan normally closing the CDR3 is absent here, so this likely arose from a read error. The gene calls are TRBV14 and TRBJ2-1; D assignment may be TRBD1 or TRBD2 (6 bases each). The germline V gene has CDR1 SGHDN and CDR2 FVKESK. Trimming took off 1 base at V and 7 bases at J, with 17 bases between the two ends. CDR3 length equals 16 residues. The CDR3 loop reads CASSQAGGRIRNEQFL. For the CDR3, the DNA is TGTGCCAGCAGCCAAGCTGGGGGGCGTATTCGGAATGAGCAGTTCTTA.

The table lists this clonotype with many counts. The chain employs TRBV7-2 and TRBJ1-1, with 9 nucleotides matching TRBD1. V gave up 4 bases and J gave up 5 bases; unmatched junction bases: 8. CDR1 and CDR2 from the germline V gene are SGHTA and FQGNSA. The CDR3 spans 15 residues. The CDR3 spells CASSWEGQGATEAFF. The DNA for the CDR3 is TGTGCCAGCAGCTGGGAGGGACAGGGTGCGACTGAAGCTTTCTTT.

This chain uses TRBV7-9 with TRBJ1-5; D gene uncertain. V was cut by 3 bases and J by 6 bases, with 6 bases left in between. CDR1 is SEHNR and CDR2 is FQNEAQ in the germline V gene (reference sequence). There are 12 residues in the CDR3. CDR3 DNA: TGTGCCAGCAGCTTCCAGAGTCAGCCCCAGCATTTT. Protein product: CASSFQSQPQHF.

The rearrangement uses TRBV20-1 and TRBJ2-3, with D hard to call. The CDR3 runs 12 residues. Trimming left V 1 base short and J 1 base short, with 3 bases between. The germline V gene has CDR1 DFQATT and CDR2 SNEGSKA (reference sequence). The CDR3 region has the DNA TGCAGTGCTAGAGGGGGCACAGATACGCAGTATTTT. It codes for CSARGGTDTQYF.

V gene TRBV28 combines with J gene TRBJ2-1; no definite D call. Germline V gene lookup returns CDR1 MDHEN and CDR2 SYDVKM. The CDR3 totals 14 residues. Trimming removed 5 bases from V and 8 bases from J, with 16 bases in between. The CDR3 DNA sequence: TGTGCCAGCAGTCGCTGGCGGACGGCATATGAGCAGTTCTTC. Protein: CASSRWRTAYEQFF.

The gene calls are TRBV13 and TRBJ2-5; D uncertain. V gave up 5 bases and J gave up 1 base, with 5 bases separating them. This CDR3 has 12 residues. Germline V gives CDR1 PRHDT, CDR2 FYEKMQ (reference sequence). In nucleotides, the CDR3 is TGTGCCAGCAGCATTGGCCAAGAGACCCAGTACTTC. Translated: CASSIGQETQYF.